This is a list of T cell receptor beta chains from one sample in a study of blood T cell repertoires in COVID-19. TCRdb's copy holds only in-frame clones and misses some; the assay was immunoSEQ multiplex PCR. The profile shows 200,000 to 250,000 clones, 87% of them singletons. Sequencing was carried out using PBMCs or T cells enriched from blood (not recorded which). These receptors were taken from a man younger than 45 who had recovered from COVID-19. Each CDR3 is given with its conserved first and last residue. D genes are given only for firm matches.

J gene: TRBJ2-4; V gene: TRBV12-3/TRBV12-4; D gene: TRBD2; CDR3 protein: CASSLGGNIQYF
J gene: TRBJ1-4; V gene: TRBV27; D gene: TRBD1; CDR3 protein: CASRRQGAGEKLFF
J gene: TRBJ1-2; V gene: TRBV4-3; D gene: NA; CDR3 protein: CASSQESWSAGYGYTF
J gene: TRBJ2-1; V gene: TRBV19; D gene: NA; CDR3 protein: CASARAGQTYNEQFF
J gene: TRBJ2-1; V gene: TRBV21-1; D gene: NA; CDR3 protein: CASRTSGGPEQFF
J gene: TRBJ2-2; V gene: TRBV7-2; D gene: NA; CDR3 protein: CASSLGFRTGELFF
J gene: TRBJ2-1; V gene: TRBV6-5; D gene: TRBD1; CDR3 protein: CASRPGTGPAEQFF
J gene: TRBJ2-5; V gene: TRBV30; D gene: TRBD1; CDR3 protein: CAWSDIGGRETQYF
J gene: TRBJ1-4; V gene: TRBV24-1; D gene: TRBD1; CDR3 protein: CATSDDRGPNEKLFF
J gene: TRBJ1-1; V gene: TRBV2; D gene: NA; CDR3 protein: CASSATGYTEAFF
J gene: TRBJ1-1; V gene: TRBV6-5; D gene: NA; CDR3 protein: CASSRQDINTEAFF
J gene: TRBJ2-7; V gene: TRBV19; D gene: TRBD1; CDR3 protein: CASSAGTGSYEQYF
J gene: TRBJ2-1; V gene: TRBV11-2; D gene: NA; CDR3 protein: CASSSLTRPSNEQFF
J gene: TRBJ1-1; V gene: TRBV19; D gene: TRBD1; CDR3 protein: CASSIQGAEAFF
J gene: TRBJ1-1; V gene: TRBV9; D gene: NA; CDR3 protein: CASSPDPRDTEAFF
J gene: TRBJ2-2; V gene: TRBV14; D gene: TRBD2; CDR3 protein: CASSQDREVNTGELFF
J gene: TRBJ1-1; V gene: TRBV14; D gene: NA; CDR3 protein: CASSQDHGRGTEAFF
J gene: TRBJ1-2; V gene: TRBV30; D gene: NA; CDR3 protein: CAWSSLGLRANYGYTF
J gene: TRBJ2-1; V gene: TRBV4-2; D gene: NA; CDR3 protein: CASSQDTGTARKSSYNEQFF
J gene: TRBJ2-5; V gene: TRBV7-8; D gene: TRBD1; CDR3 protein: CASSSLRGYQETQYF
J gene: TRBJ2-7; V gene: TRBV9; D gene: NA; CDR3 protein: CASGRRDFYEQYF
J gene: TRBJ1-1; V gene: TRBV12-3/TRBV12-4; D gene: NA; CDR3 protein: CASSLPSYTEAFF
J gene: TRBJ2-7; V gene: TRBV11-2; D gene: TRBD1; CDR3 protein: CASSSRDRDEQYF
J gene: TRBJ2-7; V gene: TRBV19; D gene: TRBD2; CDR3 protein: CASSIEAGVGYEQYF
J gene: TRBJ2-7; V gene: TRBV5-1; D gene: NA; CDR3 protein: CASSQFAGNFYEQYF
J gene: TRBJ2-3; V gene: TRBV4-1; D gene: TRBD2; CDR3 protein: CASSQRTSGTVADTQYF
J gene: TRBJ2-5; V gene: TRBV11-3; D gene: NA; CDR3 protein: CASSLGLSETQYF
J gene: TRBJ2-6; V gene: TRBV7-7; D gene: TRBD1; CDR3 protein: CASSPQGAATSPSGANVLTF
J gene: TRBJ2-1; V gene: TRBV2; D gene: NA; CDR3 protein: CANGNRDNEQFF
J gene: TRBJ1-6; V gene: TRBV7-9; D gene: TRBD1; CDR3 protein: CASSRGQGDNSPLHF
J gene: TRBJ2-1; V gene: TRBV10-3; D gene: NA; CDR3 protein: CAISEREIAYNEQFF
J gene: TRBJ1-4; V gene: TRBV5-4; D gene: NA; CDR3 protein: CASSLKGSGQERNEKLFF
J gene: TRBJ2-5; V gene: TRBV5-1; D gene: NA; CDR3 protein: CASSLNLGETQYF
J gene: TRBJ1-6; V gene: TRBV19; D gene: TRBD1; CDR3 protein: CASSTTGVNSPLHF
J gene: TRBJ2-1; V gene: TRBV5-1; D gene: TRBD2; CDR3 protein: CASSERDYPEDEQFF
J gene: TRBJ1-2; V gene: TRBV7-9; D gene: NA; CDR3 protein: CASSFRDPTVGYTF
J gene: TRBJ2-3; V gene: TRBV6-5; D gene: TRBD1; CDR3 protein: CASSYETGSTDTQYF
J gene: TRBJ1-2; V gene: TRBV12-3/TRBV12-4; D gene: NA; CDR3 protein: CASSLTDNGYTF
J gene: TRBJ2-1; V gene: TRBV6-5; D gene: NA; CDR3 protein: CASSYSLKGRHEQFF
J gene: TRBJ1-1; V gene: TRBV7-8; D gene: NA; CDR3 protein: CASRVRGVNTEAFF
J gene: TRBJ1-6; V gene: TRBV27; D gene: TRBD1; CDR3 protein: CASSLKPGGIRSSPLHF
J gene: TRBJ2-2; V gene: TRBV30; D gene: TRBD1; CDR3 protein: CAWNQRDRNTGELFF
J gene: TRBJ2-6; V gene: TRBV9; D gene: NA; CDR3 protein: CASSVGRPSGANVLTF
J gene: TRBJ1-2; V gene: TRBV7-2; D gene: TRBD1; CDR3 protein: CASSFDRGRDYGYTF
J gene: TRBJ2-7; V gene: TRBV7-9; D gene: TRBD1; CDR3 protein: CASSFRDRGQYEQYF
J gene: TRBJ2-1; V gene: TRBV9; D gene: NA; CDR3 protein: CASSVAHRDNNNEQFF
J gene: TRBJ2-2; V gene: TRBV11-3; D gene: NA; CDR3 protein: CASSKASYTGELFF
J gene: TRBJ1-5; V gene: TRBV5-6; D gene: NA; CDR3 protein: CASSLAGEGQPQHF
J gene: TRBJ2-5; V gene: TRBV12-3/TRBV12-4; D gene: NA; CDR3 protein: CASSPQRGTQYF
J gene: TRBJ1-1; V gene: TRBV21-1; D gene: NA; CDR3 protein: CASSKVGETMNTEAFF
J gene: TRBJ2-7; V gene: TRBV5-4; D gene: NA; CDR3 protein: CASSPFGLSEQYF
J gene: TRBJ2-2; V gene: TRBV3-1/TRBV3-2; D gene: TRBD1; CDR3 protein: CASSHRTGITGELFF
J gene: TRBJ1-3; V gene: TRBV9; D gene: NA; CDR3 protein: CASSVTAIQGYNTIYF
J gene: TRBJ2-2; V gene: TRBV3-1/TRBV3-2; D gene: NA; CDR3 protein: CASSQGGRGDTGELFF
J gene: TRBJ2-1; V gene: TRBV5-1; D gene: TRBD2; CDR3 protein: CASRLAGLYNEQFF
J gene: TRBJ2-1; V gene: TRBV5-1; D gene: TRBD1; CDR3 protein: CASSLAPTGQGNNEQFF
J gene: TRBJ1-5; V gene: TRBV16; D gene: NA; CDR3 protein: CASSQSRQPQHF
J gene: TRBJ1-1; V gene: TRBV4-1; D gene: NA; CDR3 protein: CASSQVGQGKDRITEAFF
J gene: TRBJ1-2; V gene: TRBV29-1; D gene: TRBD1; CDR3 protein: CSVHQGARGYTF